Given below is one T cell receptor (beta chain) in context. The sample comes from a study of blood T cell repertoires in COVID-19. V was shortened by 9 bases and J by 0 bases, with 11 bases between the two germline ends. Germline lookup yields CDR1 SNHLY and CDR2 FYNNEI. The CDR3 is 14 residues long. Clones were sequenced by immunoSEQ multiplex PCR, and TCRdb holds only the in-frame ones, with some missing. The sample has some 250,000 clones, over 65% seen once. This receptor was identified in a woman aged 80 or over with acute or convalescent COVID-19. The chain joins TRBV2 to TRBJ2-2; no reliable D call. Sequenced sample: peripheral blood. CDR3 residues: CASLRESNTGELFF. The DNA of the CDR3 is TGTGCCAGTCTGAGAGAATCGAACACCGGGGAGCTGTTTTTT. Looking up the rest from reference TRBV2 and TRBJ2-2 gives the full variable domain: EPEVTQTPSHQVTQMGQEVILRCVPISNHLYFYWYRQILGQKVEFLVSFYNNEISEKSEIFDDQFSVERPDGSNFTLKIRSTKLEDSAMYFCASLRESNTGELFFGEGSRLTVL.